This paragraph reports one T cell receptor beta chain. Its cognate antigen has yet to be identified. No base quality information exists; no much larger clone differs at one position. The same CDR3 arises from other DNA sequences in this sample as well. Healthy HIV-negative adults with no recently reported acute infections or vaccinations were included as donors. Every donor was a Caucasian adult residing in Nashville, Tennessee, USA. Magnetic negative selection was used to enrich CD4+ T cells, after which naive cells were positively selected on CD45RA and the negative fraction became the memory subset. After blood collection by leukapheresis, PBMCs were isolated using Ficoll-Histopaque density gradient centrifugation and then cryopreserved in the vapor phase of liquid nitrogen. Analytical flow cytometry was used to check the purity and quantity of every magnetically sorted T cell population. Genomic DNA was isolated from every sorted fraction and measured by UV absorbance on a Nanodrop 2000c.

This sample was included in a study of shared clonotypes between healthy human individuals (dated by TCRdb to 2020 to 2022). Notes on the research overall: A couple of women and three men aged 18 to 49 years were included in the cohort. For each donor, CD4 naive and CD4 memory were each run on three plates, CD8 naive on two plates, and CD8 memory on one plate. Libraries were prepared and TCR repertoires were sequenced by different laboratories using diverse techniques, in order to increase sequencing depth and limit assay-specific biases. Leukapheresis yielded between about 0.94 and 9.5 billion PBMCs per donor. To estimate repertoire size and how much clonotype sharing occurs between individuals, the study deeply sequenced the blood TCR repertoires of roughly 5 healthy adults. General conclusions and limits of the study: Clonotypes shared by all four sorted-subset donors showed higher generation probabilities than non-shared clonotypes. Larger estimated clonotype richness was generally found for naive subsets than for memory subsets. The genetic and exposure-history diversity represented was limited by the small number of donors. Pairwise subsampling indicated that sequencing depth was expected to affect the degree of clonotype sharing among donors. Only blood was sampled, and tissue TCR repertoires likely differ from those in blood. Incomplete sequencing was indicated by rarefaction of sorted-subset datasets, despite the large sequencing depth. When several donors were compared, the shared fraction of clonotypes was about 5.4% for naive CD4, about 4% for naive CD8, about 2.4% for memory CD4, and about 0.36% for memory CD8.

TCR CDR3 regions were amplified from genomic DNA by multiplex PCR using the deep immunoSEQ assay. Genomic DNA extracted from each cell subset was distributed evenly over all wells of several immunoSEQ 96-well plates, and each plate served as one replicate. Each replicate PCR for sorted subsets received roughly 0.2 ug genomic DNA, equal to roughly 30,000 T cell genomes. Purified libraries were measured with a Qubit 3.0 fluorometer, size-checked on a Bioanalyzer 2100, and measured again with the KAPA Library Quantification kit. Every immunoSEQ 96-well plate was sequenced on a dedicated single-read 150-cycle Illumina NextSeq 550 flow cell. In the paper's pipeline: Because the immunoSEQ output held only junctional sequences and lacked quality scores, the filtering could not match the filtering applied to full-length reads. To assign V/J genes and CDR3, sequences were annotated against IMGT germline references using PyIR, a Python wrapper for IgBLAST v1.9. Reads with weak V/J assignments (E-value above 1e-6), missing CDR3, stop codons, out-of-frame junctions, or ambiguous translated residues were removed. V3J clonotypes were defined as sequences sharing an identical inferred V gene, J gene, and CDR3 amino acid sequence. Percentage overlap between repertoires was computed as shared unique clonotypes divided by the size of the smaller repertoire. Three approaches were used to assess repertoire richness: RTK rarefaction, the Chao1 estimator, and Recon v2.1 estimates of unobserved clonotypes. OLGA was used to compute generation probabilities for all TCRbeta clonotypes that the gDNA method yielded from a handful of donors. This is the immuneACCESS table as TCRdb keeps it, with only in-frame sequences that have V and J called. A part of the clones is gone; compared with another copy, unresolved V genes explain less than half, and the rest is unexplained. V and J calls and clone size follow that table, whereas D and trimming were derived from the DNA. Within this sample are about 2 million clones, with roughly 96% of them counted one time only. The leading ten clones occupy around 0.13% of the sample.

Between the V and J ends, shortened by 2 bases and 0 bases respectively, the junction contains 9 bases. As encoded in the germline V gene, CDR1 is SGDLS while CDR2 is YYNGEE. Reading from cysteine to phenylalanine, the CDR3 counts 15 amino acids. Only the CDR3 region is kept as DNA, spanning 45 bases read in frame from base 1. The rearrangement combines TRBV9 with TRBJ2-1; the best D guess is TRBD2, with 6 bases matching. This clonotype was sampled from a man younger than 35 in good health. Material: naive CD4+ T cells sorted from blood. The cell subset or site label here, explained by the study, means: CD45RA+ positively selected. This receptor has the CDR3 CASSVVGGSYNEQFF. The nucleotides are TGTGCCAGCAGCGTTGTGGGGGGCTCCTACAATGAGCAGTTCTTC. The entire variable domain, with the stretches around the CDR3 drawn from the reference TRBV9 and TRBJ2-1 proteins, is DSGVTQTPKHLITATGQRVTLRCSPRSGDLSVYWYQQSLDQGLQFLIQYYNGEERAKGNILERFSAQQFPDLHSELNLSSLELGDSALYFCASSVVGGSYNEQFFGPGTRLTVL.